This is a list of T cell receptor beta chains from one sample in a study of neoadjuvant anti-PD-1 for oral cavity cancer. Measured with immunoSEQ multiplex PCR; TCRdb has only the in-frame clones, and not every one. The data hold fewer than 10,000 clones, with about 70% observed a single time. This specimen was PBMCs, taken after nivolumab (anti-PD-1) treatment. The receptor set was obtained from a person aged 35 to 85 with oral cavity squamous cell carcinoma. CDR3s include the opening cysteine and the closing phenylalanine or tryptophan. Size is stated for part of the rows, as once, few or many counts, or as a class when the clone is expanded.

>NA|TRBV11-3
CASSLDGGSSYNEQFF
>NA|TRBV7-3
CASSLSASGRGTDTQYF
>few|TRBV13
CASRFRLAGFDTQYF
>NA|TRBV5-6
CASSFETAYNEQFF
>NA|TRBV6-5
CASSFLTSGSTDTQYF
>few|TRBV19
CASRQGYGYTF
>NA|TRBV5-6
CASTTVDRVNPRGYTF
>NA|TRBV27
CASSFRLAGGPYNEQFF
>NA|TRBV27
CASSLSSGQLNTEAFF
>NA|TRBV29-1
CSALTSGSSYNEQFF
>NA|TRBV20-1
CSARVGGAAFF
>NA|TRBV2
CASSDSLGRTQYF
>NA|TRBV2
CASRRVGTEAFF
>NA|TRBV5-5
CASSPRSADYGYTF
>NA|TRBV15
CATSRDPGETQYF
>NA|TRBV9
CASSENQGEFSPLHF
>NA|TRBV9
CASSVVGLAGYEQFF
>NA|TRBV14
CASSLAGEVSNEQFF
>NA|TRBV5-6
CASSSQHTWEAFF
>NA|TRBV5-1
CASSLERAQGRGETQYF
>NA|TRBV2
CATSASLQETQYF
>NA|TRBV11-2
CASSPGTGGTGELFF
>NA|TRBV5-1
CASSLGPSNEQYF
>few|TRBV28
CASIPDSKFEAKNIQYF
>NA|TRBV7-2
CASSFGLAGNPYEQYF
>few|TRBV18
CASSPGGRATPLAKNIQYF
>NA|TRBV5-5
CASSPGTGAAGRNTIYF
>NA|TRBV29-1
CSVEGTGRVQYF
>NA|TRBV7-9
CASSLGGSGRSLATDTQYF